Below are 32 T cell receptor beta chains sequenced from a single sample in a study of cytotoxic CD8 clonotypes in ibrutinib-treated CLL. The repertoire was sequenced with immunoSEQ multiplex PCR; TCRdb's copy has only in-frame clones and lacks some. Altogether over 120,000 clones are present, approximately 80% being singletons, with the ten largest covering 9.5% to 15%. Sequences were derived from PBMCs, sampled after 12 months of ibrutinib treatment. Receptors were obtained from a human donor with chronic lymphocytic leukemia.

The rearrangement joins TRBV7-9 to TRBJ2-4, with TRBD2 as a possible D gene (5 bases). There are 17 residues in the CDR3. Germline-derived CDR1 and CDR2 are SEHNR and FQNEAQ (reference sequence). Trimming took 5 bases from V and 0 from J, leaving 17 bases between them. The chain's CDR3 is CASSQDPLGRAKNIQYF. The CDR3 DNA follows: TGTGCCAGCAGCCAGGACCCTCTTGGGAGAGCCAAAAACATTCAGTACTTC. Drawing the rest from reference TRBV7-9 and TRBJ2-4, the complete variable domain is DTGVSQNPRHKITKRGQNVTFRCDPISEHNRLYWYRQTLGQGPEFLTYFQNEAQLEKSRLLSDRFSAERPKGSFSTLEIQRTEQGDSAMYLCASSQDPLGRAKNIQYFGAGTRLSVL.

The J gene is TRBJ2-5, the V gene TRBV5-4; TRBD1 or TRBD2 may be the D gene (5 bases each). V dropped 6 bases and J dropped 5 bases, with 20 bases sitting between them. The CDR3 consists of 15 residues. Germline CDR1 and CDR2: SGHNT and YYREEE (reference sequence). The CDR3 DNA follows: TGTGCCAGCAAAGTCGAAGGGACGGGGAAGGAGACCCAGTACTTC. It is translated as CASKVEGTGKETQYF.

The J gene is TRBJ2-1, the V gene TRBV27, with 9 positions matching TRBD1. Germline CDR1 reads MNHEY; CDR2 reads SMNVEV (reference sequence). V dropped 5 bases and J dropped 3; count of bases not matched to a gene: 8. The CDR3 totals 16 residues. The CDR3 protein is CASSTIRQGVYNEQFF. CDR3 DNA: TGTGCCAGCAGTACCATCCGACAGGGGGTCTACAATGAGCAGTTCTTC.

The chain recombines TRBV28 with TRBJ2-4; 9 nucleotides line up with TRBD1. Germline CDR1 reads MDHEN; CDR2 reads SYDVKM. V shed 1 base and J 1 base; nucleotides not matched to a gene: 2. The CDR3 sequence is 16 residues long. The chain's CDR3 is CASSLLTGGAKNIQYF. For the CDR3, the DNA is TGTGCCAGCAGTTTATTGACAGGGGGGGCCAAAAACATTCAGTACTTC. Full variable domain (missing parts from reference TRBV28 and TRBJ2-4): DVKVTQSSRYLVKRTGEKVFLECVQDMDHENMFWYRQDPGLGLRLIYFSYDVKMKEKGDIPEGYSVSREKKERFSLILESASTNQTSMYLCASSLLTGGAKNIQYFGAGTRLSVL.

The chain joins TRBV7-2 to TRBJ2-1; weak D call: TRBD2 (5 bases). The ends were cut back, 5 bases at V and 5 bases at J, with 19 bases in the middle. CDR1 and CDR2 (germline): SGHTA, FQGNSA. The CDR3 is 16 residues long. The CDR3 region is CASSKSGADLNNEQFF. Here the CDR3 DNA reads TGTGCCAGCAGCAAAAGCGGAGCAGACTTAAACAATGAGCAGTTCTTC.

On this clone itself: No DNA is shown, since the ends of the CDR3 on it are uncertain; the CDR3 is the one TCRdb lists. V and J are TRBV21-1 and TRBJ1-5; the table's D gene call, TRBD1, was not cross checked with the DNA. TRBV21-1 is a listed pseudogene. Ends included, the CDR3 has 15 residues. The CDR3 spells CASSKWGTGIEPQHF.

The rearrangement joins TRBV7-3 to TRBJ1-2, with D tentatively TRBD1 (5 bases). V shed 2 bases and J shed 4 bases, with 8 bases lying between them. The CDR3 spans 13 residues. Per the germline V gene, CDR1 is SGHTA and CDR2 is FQGTGA. The CDR3 DNA follows: TGTGCCAGCAGCTTACAGGGCAGCTATGGCTACACCTTC. Translation gives CASSLQGSYGYTF.

The chain employs TRBV5-1 and TRBJ1-2; D gene ambiguous. Germline values: CDR1 SGHRS, CDR2 YFSETQ. V lost 0 bases and J lost 5, with 8 bases in between. The CDR3 runs 13 residues. The CDR3 nucleotides are TGCGCCAGCAGCTTGGATAGTGTTTATGGCTACACCTTC. The encoded protein is CASSLDSVYGYTF. Drawing the rest from reference TRBV5-1 and TRBJ1-2, the complete variable domain is KAGVTQTPRYLIKTRGQQVTLSCSPISGHRSVSWYQQTPGQGLQFLFEYFSETQRNKGNFPGRFSGRQFSNSRSEMNVSTLELGDSALYLCASSLDSVYGYTFGSGTRLTVV.

This chain joins TRBV7-2 and TRBJ2-7, with D hard to call. Deletions cut 5 bases from V and 5 bases from J, with 25 bases between. Germline CDR1 SGHTA, CDR2 FQGNSA. The CDR3 covers 17 residues. The CDR3 nucleotides read TGTGCCAGCAGCCTAGGAACTATTAGAGCAATAGGCGACGAGCAGTACTTC. Translation: CASSLGTIRAIGDEQYF.

This chain connects TRBV6-1 to TRBJ2-5; D possibly corresponds to TRBD2 (5 bases). From germline, CDR1 is MNHNS and CDR2 SASEGT. The germline V and J ends were trimmed by 0 bases and 4 bases, with 9 bases remaining between them. CDR3 length equals 14 residues. The CDR3 nucleotides are TGTGCCAGCAGTGAAGCGCTCAGCGGAGAGACCCAGTACTTC. This gives the protein CASSEALSGETQYF.

Comments on this clone: At one end the junction does not follow the germline gene, possibly because of a read error. This chain links TRBV18 with TRBJ1-5; D ambiguous. This CDR3 is built from 16 residues. CDR1 is KGHSH and CDR2 is LQKENI in the germline V gene. CDR3 nucleotides: TGTGCCAGCTCGCCACCCGACGGGCCGGATAATCAGCCCCAGCATTTT. Translated: CASSPPDGPDNQPQHF.

This rearrangement joins TRBV28 to TRBJ2-7, with a tentative D call TRBD1 (6 bases). The CDR3 loop spans 14 amino acids. Trimming took off 6 bases at V and 1 base at J, with 13 bases between the two ends. Per the germline V gene, CDR1 is MDHEN and CDR2 is SYDVKM. CDR3 loop: CASSNNRVSYEQYF. CDR3 sequence (DNA): TGTGCCAGCAGCAATAACAGGGTTTCCTACGAGCAGTACTTC.

This clone was counted only a few times. The chain employs TRBV21-1 and TRBJ2-7. TRBV21-1 is described as a pseudogene. This CDR3 is built from 14 residues. This chain's CDR3 is CASSNPACSYEQYF. Written as DNA, the CDR3 is TGTGCCAGCAGCAACCCAGCTTGCTCCTACGAGCAGTACTTC.

The rearrangement uses TRBV30 and TRBJ1-2; D not resolved. Trimming left V 8 bases short and J 5 bases short, with 18 bases between. Germline V gives CDR1 GTSNPN, CDR2 SVGIG (reference sequence). The CDR3 spans 13 residues. The CDR3 loop is CASSPLTEYGYTF. CDR3 in DNA: TGTGCCAGTAGTCCTCTAACAGAGTATGGCTACACCTTC. The full variable domain, completed using reference TRBV30 and TRBJ1-2, is SQTIHQWPATLVQPVGSPLSLECTVEGTSNPNLYWYRQAAGRGLQLLFYSVGIGQISSEVPQNLSASRPQDRQFILSSKKLLLSDSGFYLCASSPLTEYGYTFGSGTRLTVV.

The chain recombines TRBV19 with TRBJ2-1; D unclear. Between the trimmed V and J ends, which lost 3 bases and 7 bases, there was a span of 4 bases. Germline V gene data show CDR1 as LNHDA and CDR2 as SQIVND (reference sequence). The CDR3 extends over 11 amino acids. The CDR3 reads CASSIGNEQFF. The DNA of the CDR3 is TGTGCCAGTAGTATCGGGAATGAGCAGTTCTTC.

This rearrangement joins TRBV11-2 to TRBJ2-1; D not certain. The CDR3 runs 16 residues. Germline assignment: CDR1 SGHAT and CDR2 FQNNGV. Trimming took 3 bases from V and 8 from J, leaving 20 bases between them. CDR3 region: CASSFNRGQLLDEQFF. The CDR3 DNA sequence: TGTGCCAGCAGCTTTAACCGCGGCCAACTTTTGGATGAGCAGTTCTTC. The variable domain in full, with the rest retrieved from reference TRBV11-2 and TRBJ2-1, is EAGVAQSPRYKIIEKRQSVAFWCNPISGHATLYWYQQILGQGPKLLIQFQNNGVVDDSQLPKDRFSAERLKGVDSTLKIQPAKLEDSAVYLCASSFNRGQLLDEQFFGPGTRLTVL.

This clone was counted once. The gene calls are TRBV7-2 and TRBJ2-7; D is unclear. There are 14 residues in the CDR3. V gave up 1 base and J gave up 3 bases, with 10 bases separating them. Germline lookup yields CDR1 SGHTA and CDR2 FQGNSA. The chain's CDR3 is CASSLVGGSYEQYF. The CDR3 DNA reads TGTGCCAGCAGCTTAGTAGGCGGCAGCTACGAGCAGTACTTC.

V usage is TRBV19 and J usage is TRBJ2-3; the match to TRBD1 covers 7 bases. V lost 5 bases and J lost 0; bases outside the gene matches: 8. Germline-derived CDR1 and CDR2 are LNHDA and SQIVND (reference sequence). The CDR3 sequence is 16 residues long. Here the CDR3 DNA reads TGTGCCAGTAGTGGGGCAGGGGACAGAAGCACAGATACGCAGTATTTT. It yields the protein CASSGAGDRSTDTQYF.

This sequence joins TRBV28 and TRBJ2-1; tentatively, D is TRBD2 (6 bases). CDR3 length equals 14 residues. Trimming left V 8 bases short and J 6 bases short, with 17 bases between. CDR1 is MDHEN, CDR2 SYDVKM, per germline. CDR3 in DNA: TGTGCCAGCGGCTTAGCGGTAGTGGGCAATGAGCAGTTCTTC. This sequence encodes CASGLAVVGNEQFF. Drawing the rest from reference TRBV28 and TRBJ2-1, the complete variable domain is DVKVTQSSRYLVKRTGEKVFLECVQDMDHENMFWYRQDPGLGLRLIYFSYDVKMKEKGDIPEGYSVSREKKERFSLILESASTNQTSMYLCASGLAVVGNEQFFGPGTRLTVL.

The V gene is TRBV28, the J gene TRBJ2-7; D uncertain. Between the trimmed V and J ends, which lost 1 base and 4 bases, there was a span of 14 bases. The CDR3 contains 15 residues. Germline lookup yields CDR1 MDHEN and CDR2 SYDVKM. The CDR3 spells CASSLLVGGKYEQYF. The CDR3 region has the DNA TGTGCCAGCAGTTTATTGGTGGGCGGCAAATACGAGCAGTACTTC.

This clone was found a few times. The V and J genes are TRBV5-1 and TRBJ1-2; TRBD1 might be the D (6 bases). V was cut by 4 bases and J by 3 bases, with 19 bases left in between. The germline V gene has CDR1 SGHRS and CDR2 YFSETQ. This CDR3 contains 16 residues. The CDR3 sequence: CASSTGDRPGDYGYTF. The CDR3 DNA reads as TGCGCCAGCAGCACAGGAGACAGGCCGGGCGACTATGGCTACACCTTC.

The gene calls are TRBV19 and TRBJ2-1; possible D gene TRBD1, 6 bases. V was trimmed by 3 bases and J by 9 bases, leaving 21 bases between them. Germline assignment: CDR1 LNHDA and CDR2 SQIVND (reference sequence). The CDR3 has 16 amino acids. The CDR3 loop is CASSIHSGQSSGEQFF. The CDR3 bases are TGTGCCAGTAGTATCCACTCTGGACAGTCAAGCGGTGAGCAGTTCTTC.

This sequence joins TRBV5-1 and TRBJ2-2, with D possibly being TRBD1 (6 bases). The V end was cut by 4 bases, the J end by 3 bases, with 10 bases between. Per the germline V gene, CDR1 is SGHRS and CDR2 is YFSETQ. The CDR3 runs to 14 residues. DNA of the CDR3: TGCGCCAGCAGCCCACGGACAGACACCGGGGAGCTGTTTTTT. It yields the protein CASSPRTDTGELFF.

The chain links TRBV6-6 to TRBJ2-3; D unresolved. V shed 5 bases and J shed 2 bases, with 17 bases lying between them. This CDR3 is built from 16 residues. In germline, CDR1 is MNHNY, CDR2 SVGAGI (reference sequence). The CDR3 region is CASSPAGDSLTDTQYF. Here the CDR3 DNA reads TGTGCCAGCAGTCCAGCTGGGGATAGCCTCACAGATACGCAGTATTTT.

This chain uses TRBV9 with TRBJ1-2; 8 positions agree with TRBD1. Germline CDR1 is SGDLS and CDR2 is YYNGEE. This CDR3 has 15 amino acids. Germline trimming cut 0 bases from V and 4 bases from J; bases unmatched to any gene: 5. The CDR3 sequence: CASSVEAGGSYGYTF. CDR3 in DNA: TGTGCCAGCAGCGTAGAAGCAGGGGGCTCCTATGGCTACACCTTC.

The CDR3 DNA reads TGTGCCAGCAGCCCCGTTTGGGAGCAGTTCTTC. As protein: CASSPVWEQFF. The V gene is TRBV7-9, the J gene TRBJ2-1, with D uncertain. CDR3 length equals 11 residues. Germline CDR1 reads SEHNR; CDR2 reads FQNEAQ (reference sequence). Trimming left V 5 bases short and J 10 bases short, with 9 bases between.

The J gene is TRBJ2-2, the V gene TRBV11-2, with D perhaps matching TRBD1 or TRBD2 (6 bases each). Trimming removed 0 bases from V and 1 base from J, with 15 bases in between. The CDR3 sequence is 18 residues long. The V gene's germline CDR1 is SGHAT and CDR2 FQNNGV. CDR3 DNA: TGTGCCAGCAGCTTAGATGGGGGGCAGGGATGGAACACCGGGGAGCTGTTTTTT. Translated, it gives CASSLDGGQGWNTGELFF.

The chain joins TRBV5-4 to TRBJ2-2; 7 bases are shared with TRBD2. The CDR3 has 16 amino acids. Per germline, CDR1 SGHNT and CDR2 YYREEE (reference sequence). The trim removed 1 base at V and 6 bases at J, leaving 9 bases unmatched. The CDR3 DNA reads as TGTGCCAGCAGCTTGACTGGGGGAGGGCAGGCCGGGGAGCTGTTTTTT. Its protein is CASSLTGGGQAGELFF.

The rearrangement joins TRBV18 to TRBJ1-3; D not certain. The V end was cut by 5 bases, the J end by 3 bases, with 17 bases between. Germline CDR1 KGHSH, CDR2 LQKENI. The CDR3 loop spans 16 amino acids. The CDR3, as DNA: TGTGCCAGCTCAAAGACCACGTTCTGGGATGGAAACACCATATATTTT. Translated: CASSKTTFWDGNTIYF. The full variable domain, rest sourced from reference TRBV18 and TRBJ1-3, is NAGVMQNPRHLVRRRGQEARLRCSPMKGHSHVYWYRQLPEEGLKFMVYLQKENIIDESGMPKERFSAEFPKEGPSILRIQQVVRGDSAAYFCASSKTTFWDGNTIYFGEGSWLTVV.

The chain uses TRBV4-1 and TRBJ2-1, with 9 bases that match TRBD1. The germline CDR1 and CDR2 sequences are MGHRA and YSYEKL. Unmatched junction bases numbered 13, after V lost 1 base and J lost 12 bases. This CDR3 is 16 amino acids long. CDR3 DNA: TGCGCCAGCAGCCAAGGAACAGGGGGCACTCCTAGGGGGCAGTTCTTC. Protein sequence: CASSQGTGGTPRGQFF.

The gene calls are TRBV6-5 and TRBJ2-5; 7 positions match TRBD1. Germline V CDR1 and CDR2: MNHEY, SVGAGI. CDR3 length equals 12 residues. V gave up 4 bases and J gave up 10 bases; unmatched junction bases: 6. The DNA for the CDR3 is TGTGCCAGCAGTTCAAACGACAGGGACCAGTACTTC. The encoded protein is CASSSNDRDQYF.

The chain couples TRBV9 to TRBJ2-2; 11 bases map to TRBD2. Germline V CDR1 and CDR2: SGDLS, YYNGEE. Trimming cost V 4 bases and J 7 bases; bases outside gene matches: 9. The CDR3 sequence is 16 residues long. As DNA, the CDR3 is TGTGCCAGCAGCCGAACTAGCGGGAGCTGGGGCGGGGAGCTGTTTTTT. Encoded protein: CASSRTSGSWGGELFF.